The subject of this entry is one T cell receptor beta chain. Its matching antigen is unknown. This record belongs to a study of OX40 agonist ivuxolimab in advanced cancers. Study-wide context: Ivuxolimab, an agonistic anti-OX40 (CD134) antibody, was given to patients. With a range of roughly 20 to 85, age averaged about 58 years, and around 83% were male.

Method: immunoSEQ multiplex PCR; TCRdb's copy keeps in-frame clones and lacks some. The sample includes about 98,000 clones, 85% to 95% seen only once; the top ten take 0.2% to 0.3%. Findings and limits, study-wide: Relative to CD4+, CD8+ T cells held more expanded clones on average. Specificity for antigen went undetermined in the expanded peripheral T cells.

CDR3 length equals 15 residues. Between the trimmed V and J ends, which lost 6 bases and 4 bases, there was a span of 18 bases. Germline V gene sequence: CDR1 MRHNA, CDR2 SNTAGT. The input for sequencing was CD4+ or CD8+ T cells sorted from blood, taken in a trial of the OX40 agonist ivuxolimab. The gene calls are TRBV6-4 and TRBJ1-1; tentatively, D is TRBD1 (6 bases). This TCR came from an adult with an advanced solid tumor such as melanoma, head and neck, liver or kidney cancer. Written as DNA, the CDR3 is TGTGCCAGCAGGGCAGAGGGGGGCCTGGGCACTGAAGCTTTCTTT. Protein sequence: CASRAEGGLGTEAFF.